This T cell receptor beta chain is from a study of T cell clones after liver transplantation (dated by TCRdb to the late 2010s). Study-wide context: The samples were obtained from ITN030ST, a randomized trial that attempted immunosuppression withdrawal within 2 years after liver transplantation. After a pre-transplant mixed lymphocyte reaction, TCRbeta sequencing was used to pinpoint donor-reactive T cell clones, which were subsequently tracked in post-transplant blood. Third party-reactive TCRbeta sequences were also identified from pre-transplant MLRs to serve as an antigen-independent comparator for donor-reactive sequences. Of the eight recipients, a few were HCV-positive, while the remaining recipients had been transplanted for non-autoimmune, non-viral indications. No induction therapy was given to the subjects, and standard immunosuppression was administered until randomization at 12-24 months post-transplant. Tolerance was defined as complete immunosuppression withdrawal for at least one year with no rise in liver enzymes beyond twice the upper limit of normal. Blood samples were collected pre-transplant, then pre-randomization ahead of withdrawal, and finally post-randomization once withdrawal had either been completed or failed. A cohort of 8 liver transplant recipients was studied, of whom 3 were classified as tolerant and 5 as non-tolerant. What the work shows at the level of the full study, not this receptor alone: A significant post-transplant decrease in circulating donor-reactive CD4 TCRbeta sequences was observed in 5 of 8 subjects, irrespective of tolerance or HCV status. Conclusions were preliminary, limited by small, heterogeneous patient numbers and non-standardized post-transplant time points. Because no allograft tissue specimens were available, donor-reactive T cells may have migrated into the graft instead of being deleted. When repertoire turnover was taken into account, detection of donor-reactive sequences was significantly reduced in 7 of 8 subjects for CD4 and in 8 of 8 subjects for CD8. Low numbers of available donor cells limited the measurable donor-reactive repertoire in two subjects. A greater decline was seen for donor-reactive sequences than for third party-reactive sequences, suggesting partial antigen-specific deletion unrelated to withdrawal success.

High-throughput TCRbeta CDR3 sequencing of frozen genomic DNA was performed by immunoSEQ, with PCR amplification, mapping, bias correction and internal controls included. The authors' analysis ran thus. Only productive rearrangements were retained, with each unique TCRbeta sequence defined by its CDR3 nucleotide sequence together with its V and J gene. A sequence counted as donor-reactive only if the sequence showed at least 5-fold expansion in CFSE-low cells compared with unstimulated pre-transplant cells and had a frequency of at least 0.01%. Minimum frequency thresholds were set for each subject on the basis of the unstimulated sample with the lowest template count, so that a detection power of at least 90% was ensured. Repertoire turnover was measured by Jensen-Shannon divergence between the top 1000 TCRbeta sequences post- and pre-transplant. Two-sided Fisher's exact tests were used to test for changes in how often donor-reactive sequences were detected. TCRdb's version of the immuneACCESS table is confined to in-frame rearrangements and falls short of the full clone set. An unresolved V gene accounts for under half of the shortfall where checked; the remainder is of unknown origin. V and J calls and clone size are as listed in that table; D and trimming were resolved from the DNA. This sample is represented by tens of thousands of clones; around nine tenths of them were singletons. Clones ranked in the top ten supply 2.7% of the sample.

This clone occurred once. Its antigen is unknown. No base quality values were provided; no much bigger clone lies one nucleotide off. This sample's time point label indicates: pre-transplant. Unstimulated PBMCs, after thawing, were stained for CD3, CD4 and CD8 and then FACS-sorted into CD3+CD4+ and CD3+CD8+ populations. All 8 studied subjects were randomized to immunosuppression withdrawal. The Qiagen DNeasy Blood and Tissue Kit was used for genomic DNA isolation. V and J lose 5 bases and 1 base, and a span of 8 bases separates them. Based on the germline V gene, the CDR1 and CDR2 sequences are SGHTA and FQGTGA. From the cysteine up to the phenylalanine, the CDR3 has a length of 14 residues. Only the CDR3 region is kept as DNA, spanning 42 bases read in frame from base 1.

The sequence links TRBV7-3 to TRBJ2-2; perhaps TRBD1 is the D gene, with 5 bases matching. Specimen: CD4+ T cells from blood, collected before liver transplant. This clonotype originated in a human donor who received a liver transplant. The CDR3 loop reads CASSPTVNTGELFF. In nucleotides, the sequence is TGTGCCAGCAGCCCGACAGTGAACACCGGGGAGCTGTTTTTT.